This TCR beta chain was recovered during a study of cytomegalovirus exposure and HLA in healthy donors. The V end lost 6 bases, the J end lost 4 bases, and 10 bases lay between the germline ends. CDR1 is SGHDT, CDR2 YYEEEE, per germline. This CDR3 comprises 12 residues. The PCR contained 60 Vbeta and 13 Jbeta primers. Measured with immunoSEQ multiplex PCR; TCRdb has only the in-frame clones, and not every one. The sample carries about 120,000 clones, around 69% recorded once. The chain is built from TRBV5-6 and TRBJ1-1; tentative D call: TRBD1 (6 bases). The sequence came from a man in his forties or fifties in good health and CMV-seropositive. Sequenced input: PBMCs. The CDR3 spells CASTRGSTEAFF. The CDR3 bases are TGTGCCAGCACCAGGGGATCCACTGAAGCTTTCTTT.